The T cell receptor (beta chain) described here comes from a study of blood T cell repertoires in COVID-19 (dated by TCRdb to the early 2020s). For context, the study as a whole: The collaborator samples originated in the United States, Italy and Spain and spanned the acute and convalescent phases of COVID-19. The repertoires were released in a freely available public database meant as a resource for research on the immune response to SARS-CoV-2. The sample metadata nearly always contained a de-identified subject ID, COVID-19 status, age in years and sex. The samples were drawn from the first 160 participants of the ongoing ImmuneRACE study and from over 950 subjects provided by 6 global collaborators. The prospective study material was composed of cDNA or gDNA derived from T cells, B-cell-depleted T cells, or PBMCs. Where HLA class I and class II types were available, the types were taken from metadata supplied by the sample provider, not from assay-based typing. Subjects who had been exposed to COVID-19, were actively infected with it, or had recovered from it provided the deeply sampled blood TCRbeta repertoires that made up the dataset.

Details on this clone: It lacks a known antigen. No per-base quality is available; no much larger clone lies one base away.

The immunoSEQ Assay, a bias-controlled multiplex PCR, was used to amplify TCRbeta CDR3 regions from genomic DNA. The paper's data handling went like this. Within the assay, amplification of reference gene primers was used to estimate how many nucleated cells each sample contained. To quantify the absolute abundance of each unique TCRbeta CDR3 rearrangement, sequence reads were collapsed and filtered. For each sample, productive Simpson clonality was calculated as the square root of Simpson's diversity index across productive rearrangements. TCRdb obtained this table from immuneACCESS and retained in-frame rearrangements with V and J assigned. These tables miss some clones; where compared with another copy, unresolved V genes account for less than half of the shortfall, and the remainder is unexplained. V and J calls and clone size are given by that table; D and trimming were obtained from the DNA. This sample holds 300,000 to 400,000 clones; 90% were observed only once. Of the sample, 2.5% to 3% is held by the ten largest clones.

The full study reports these points: The quantity of clinical and demographic metadata differed by source and by participant and was supplied without curation.

As encoded in the germline V gene (reference sequence), CDR1 is WNHNN while CDR2 is SYGVQD. The CDR3 runs 14 amino acids, cysteine and phenylalanine included. The only DNA kept is the CDR3, 42 bases in frame from the first base. Trimming costs V 0 bases and J 6 bases, and their ends lie 9 bases apart. In Seattle, one collaborating source enrolled patients while the infection was active and tracked those patients longitudinally over the course of disease. Each collaborating institution followed its own protocols to collect whole blood in K2EDTA tubes. For TCRbeta analysis, collaborators shipped samples as frozen whole blood, isolated PBMCs, or DNA extracted from either of those sample types.

Sequenced input: peripheral blood. The rearranged chain carries TRBV10-1 and TRBJ2-1, with the D gene too uncertain to name. The receptor was derived from a woman aged 25 to 39 with COVID-19, enrolled during active disease. The CDR3 region reads CASSESGRPNEQFF. The nucleotides read TGCGCCAGCAGTGAGTCTGGGCGCCCCAATGAGCAGTTCTTC.